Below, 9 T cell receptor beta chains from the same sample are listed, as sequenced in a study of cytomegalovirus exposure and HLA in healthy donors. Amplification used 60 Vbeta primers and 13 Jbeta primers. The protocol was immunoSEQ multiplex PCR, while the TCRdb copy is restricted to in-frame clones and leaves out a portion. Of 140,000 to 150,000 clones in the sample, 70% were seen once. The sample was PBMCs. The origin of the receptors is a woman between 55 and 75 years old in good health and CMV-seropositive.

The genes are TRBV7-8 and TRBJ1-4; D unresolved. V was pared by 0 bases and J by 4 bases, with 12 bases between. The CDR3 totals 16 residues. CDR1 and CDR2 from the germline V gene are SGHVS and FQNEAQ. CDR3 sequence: CASSLAMGSYNEKLFF. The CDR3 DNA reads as TGTGCCAGCAGCTTAGCAATGGGCAGCTATAATGAAAAACTGTTTTTT.

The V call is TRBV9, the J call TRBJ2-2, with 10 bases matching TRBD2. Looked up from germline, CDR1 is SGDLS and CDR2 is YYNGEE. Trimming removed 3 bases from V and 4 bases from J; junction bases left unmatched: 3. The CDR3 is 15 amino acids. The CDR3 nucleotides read TGTGCCAGCAGCGGTGGACTAGCGGCCACCGGGGAGCTGTTTTTT. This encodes CASSGGLAATGELFF.

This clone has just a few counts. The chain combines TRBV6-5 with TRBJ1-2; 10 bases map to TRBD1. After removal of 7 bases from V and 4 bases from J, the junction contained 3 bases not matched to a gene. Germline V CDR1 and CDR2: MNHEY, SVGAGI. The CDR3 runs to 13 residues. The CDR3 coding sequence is TGTGCCAGCACCCGACAGGGGGCCTATGGCTACACCTTC. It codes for CASTRQGAYGYTF.

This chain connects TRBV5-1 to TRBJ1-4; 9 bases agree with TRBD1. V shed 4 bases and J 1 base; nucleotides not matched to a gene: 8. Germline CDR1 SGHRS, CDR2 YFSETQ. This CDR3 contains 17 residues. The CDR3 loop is CASSLTGGSGTNEKLFF. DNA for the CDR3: TGCGCCAGCAGCCTAACAGGGGGCTCGGGAACTAATGAAAAACTGTTTTTT.

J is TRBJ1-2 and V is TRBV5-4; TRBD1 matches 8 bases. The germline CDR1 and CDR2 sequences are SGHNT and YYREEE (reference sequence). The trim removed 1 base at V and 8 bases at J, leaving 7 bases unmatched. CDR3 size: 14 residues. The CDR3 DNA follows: TGTGCCAGCAGCTTGAGGACAGGGCGGTTCGGCTACACCTTC. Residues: CASSLRTGRFGYTF.

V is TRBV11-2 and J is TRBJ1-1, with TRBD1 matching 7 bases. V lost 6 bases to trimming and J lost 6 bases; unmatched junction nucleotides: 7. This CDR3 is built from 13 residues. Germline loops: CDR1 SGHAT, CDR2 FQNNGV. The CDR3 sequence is CASSLTGLAEAFF. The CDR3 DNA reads TGTGCCAGCAGTTTGACAGGGCTCGCTGAAGCTTTCTTT.

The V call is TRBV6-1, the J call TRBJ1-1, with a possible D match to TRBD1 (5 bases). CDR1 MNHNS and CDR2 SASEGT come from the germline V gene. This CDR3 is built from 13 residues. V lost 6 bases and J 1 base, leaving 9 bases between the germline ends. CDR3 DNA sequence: TGTGCCAGCAGGGTACAGGCGAACACTGAAGCTTTCTTT. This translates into CASRVQANTEAFF.

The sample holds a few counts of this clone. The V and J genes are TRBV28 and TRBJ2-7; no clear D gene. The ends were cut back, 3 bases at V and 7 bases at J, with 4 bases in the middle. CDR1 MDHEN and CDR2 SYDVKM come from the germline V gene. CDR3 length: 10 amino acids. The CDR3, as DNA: TGTGCCAGCAGTTTCGGGGAGCAGTACTTC. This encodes CASSFGEQYF.

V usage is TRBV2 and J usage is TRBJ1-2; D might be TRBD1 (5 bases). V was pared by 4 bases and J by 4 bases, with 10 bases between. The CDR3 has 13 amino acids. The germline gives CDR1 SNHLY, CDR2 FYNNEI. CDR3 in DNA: TGTGCCAGCAGTGCGGGGGTGGGCTATGGCTACACCTTC. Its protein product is CASSAGVGYGYTF.